The clone carrying this T cell receptor beta chain was detected many times. The CDR3 extends over 14 amino acids. The germline V gene has CDR1 MNHNS and CDR2 SASEGT. Trimming pared 0 bases from V and 4 bases from J, leaving 9 bases between. TCRdb ran MiXCR on the reads and lists one entry per CDR3 protein. The table has fewer than 250,000 distinct CDR3 sequences, 29% seen once. The sample comes from a study of kidney transplant recipient with SARS-CoV-2 infection. The chain recombines TRBV6-1 with TRBJ1-1; D possibly corresponds to TRBD1 (6 bases). The TCR sequence derives from a young adult male patient who had COVID-19 and was a kidney transplant recipient. Some of these T cells may belong to the graft donor. This specimen consisted of a blood sample, obtained at baseline and around day 110 from a kidney transplant recipient. DNA of the CDR3: TGTGCCAGCAGTGAAGCTTGGGACATCACTGAAGCTTTCTTT. This gives the protein CASSEAWDITEAFF.